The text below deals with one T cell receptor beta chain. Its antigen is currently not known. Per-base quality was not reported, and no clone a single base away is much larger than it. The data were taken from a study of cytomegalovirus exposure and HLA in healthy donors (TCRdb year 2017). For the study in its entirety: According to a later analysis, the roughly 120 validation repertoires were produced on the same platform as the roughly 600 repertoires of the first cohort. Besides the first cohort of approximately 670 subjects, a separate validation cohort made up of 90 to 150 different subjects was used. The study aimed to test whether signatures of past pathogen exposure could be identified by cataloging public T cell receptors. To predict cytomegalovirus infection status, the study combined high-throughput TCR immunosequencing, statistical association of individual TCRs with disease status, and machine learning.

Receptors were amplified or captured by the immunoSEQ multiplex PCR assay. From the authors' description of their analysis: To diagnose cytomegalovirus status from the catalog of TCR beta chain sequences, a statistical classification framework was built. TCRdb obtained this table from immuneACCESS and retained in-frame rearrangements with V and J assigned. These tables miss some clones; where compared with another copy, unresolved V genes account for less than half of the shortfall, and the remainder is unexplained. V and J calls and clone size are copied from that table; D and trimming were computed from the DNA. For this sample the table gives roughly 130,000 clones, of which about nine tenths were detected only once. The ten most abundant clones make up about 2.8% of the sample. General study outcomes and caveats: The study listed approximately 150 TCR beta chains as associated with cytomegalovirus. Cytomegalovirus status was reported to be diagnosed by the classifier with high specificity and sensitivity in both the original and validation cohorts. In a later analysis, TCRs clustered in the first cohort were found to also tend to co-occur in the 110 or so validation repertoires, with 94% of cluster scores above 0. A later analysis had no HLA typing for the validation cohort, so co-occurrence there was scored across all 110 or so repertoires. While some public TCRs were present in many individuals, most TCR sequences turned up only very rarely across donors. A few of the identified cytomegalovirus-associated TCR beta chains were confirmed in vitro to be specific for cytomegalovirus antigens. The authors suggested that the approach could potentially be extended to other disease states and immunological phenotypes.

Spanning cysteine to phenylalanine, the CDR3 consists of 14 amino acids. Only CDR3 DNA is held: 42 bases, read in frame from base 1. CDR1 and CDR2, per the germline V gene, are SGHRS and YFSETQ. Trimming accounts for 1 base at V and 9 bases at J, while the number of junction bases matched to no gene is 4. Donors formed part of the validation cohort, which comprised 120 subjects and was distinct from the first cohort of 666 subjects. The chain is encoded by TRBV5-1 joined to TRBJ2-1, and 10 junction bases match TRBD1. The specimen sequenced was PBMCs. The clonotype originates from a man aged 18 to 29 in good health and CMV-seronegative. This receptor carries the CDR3 CASSLRQGAFEQFF. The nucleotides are TGCGCCAGCAGCTTGCGACAGGGGGCGTTTGAGCAGTTCTTC. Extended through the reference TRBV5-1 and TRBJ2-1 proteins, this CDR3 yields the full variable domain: KAGVTQTPRYLIKTRGQQVTLSCSPISGHRSVSWYQQTPGQGLQFLFEYFSETQRNKGNFPGRFSGRQFSNSRSEMNVSTLELGDSALYLCASSLRQGAFEQFFGPGTRLTVL.